Listed here are 25 T cell receptor beta chains from one sample, sequenced in a study of T cells after yellow fever vaccination. TCRdb itself ran the 5' RACE reads through MiXCR, one entry per CDR3 protein. The sample lists 350,000 to 450,000 distinct CDR3 sequences, roughly 6.1% seen once, with over 14% in the top ten. The source was PBMCs, collected 5 days after the yellow fever booster vaccination. These TCRs come from a man younger than 40 who received the YFV17D yellow fever vaccine.

The CDR3 sequence: CASSSPRKIDGNYGYTF. CDR3 DNA: TGTGCCAGCAGCTCTCCTCGGAAAATCGATGGCAACTATGGCTACACCTTC. The chain recombines TRBV11-2 with TRBJ1-2; D is uncertain. Germline CDR1 and CDR2: SGHAT and FQNNGV. This CDR3 is 17 amino acids long. Trimming took off 4 bases at V and 2 bases at J, with 20 bases between the two ends.

This clonotype was detected only a few times. The gene calls are TRBV9 and TRBJ2-3; a weak D match, TRBD2 (6 bases). Germline V CDR1 and CDR2: SGDLS, YYNGEE. V lost 0 bases and J lost 4, with 15 bases in between. The CDR3 is 16 amino acids. The CDR3 spells CASSVEQGLRSDTQYF. In DNA, the CDR3 is TGTGCCAGCAGCGTAGAGCAGGGACTGAGATCAGATACGCAGTATTTT.

There are many counts of this clonotype. V usage is TRBV7-2 and J usage is TRBJ2-7, with D possibly being TRBD1 (6 bases). CDR1 SGHTA and CDR2 FQGNSA come from the germline V gene. The germline V and J ends were trimmed by 5 bases and 1 base, with 9 bases remaining between them. This CDR3 comprises 13 residues. The CDR3 region has the DNA TGTGCCAGCAGCACCAGGGGATCCTACGAGCAGTACTTC. Translated: CASSTRGSYEQYF.

This clonotype was seen more than once but under ten times. The rearrangement joins TRBV5-1 to TRBJ1-6; D remains ambiguous. There are 14 residues in the CDR3. Germline V gives CDR1 SGHRS, CDR2 YFSETQ. V was trimmed by 0 bases and J by 7 bases, leaving 8 bases between them. CDR3 region: CASSLAVQNSPLHF. CDR3 in DNA: TGCGCCAGCAGCTTGGCGGTTCAAAATTCACCCCTCCACTTT. Variable domain in full (rest from reference TRBV5-1 and TRBJ1-6): KAGVTQTPRYLIKTRGQQVTLSCSPISGHRSVSWYQQTPGQGLQFLFEYFSETQRNKGNFPGRFSGRQFSNSRSEMNVSTLELGDSALYLCASSLAVQNSPLHFGNGTRLTVT.

There are a few counts of this clonotype. This chain links TRBV29-1 with TRBJ2-7; TRBD1 or TRBD2 may be the D gene (5 bases each). This CDR3 region has 14 residues. Germline CDR1 reads SQVTM; CDR2 reads ANQGSEA. V lost 8 bases and J lost 2, with 19 bases in between. The CDR3 reads CSHRVGRRTYEQYF. The CDR3 DNA reads as TGCAGCCATCGTGTGGGACGTCGCACCTACGAGCAGTACTTC.

This clonotype was seen at least ten times. V gene TRBV15 combines with J gene TRBJ2-7; D is ambiguous. The CDR3 contains 14 residues. In germline, CDR1 is LNHNV, CDR2 YYDKDF (reference sequence). Deletions cut 4 bases from V and 5 bases from J, with 15 bases between. CDR3 sequence (DNA): TGTGCCACCAGCAAAGGACCCATGACCCACGAGCAGTACTTC. Translated, it gives CATSKGPMTHEQYF. Filled out from reference TRBV15 and TRBJ2-7, the complete variable domain reads DAMVIQNPRYQVTQFGKPVTLSCSQTLNHNVMYWYQQKSSQAPKLLFHYYDKDFNNEADTPDNFQSRRPNTSFCFLDIRSPGLGDTAMYLCATSKGPMTHEQYFGPGTRLTVT.

V is TRBV4-2 and J is TRBJ2-3; possible D gene TRBD1, 5 bases. Trimming removed 4 bases from V and 0 bases from J, with 11 bases in between. The CDR3 covers 15 residues. Per germline, CDR1 LGHNA and CDR2 YNFKEQ. The CDR3 sequence: CASSLRQRSTDTQYF. Here the CDR3 DNA reads TGTGCCAGCAGCCTCCGACAGAGAAGCACAGATACGCAGTATTTT.

This clonotype appeared many times. This chain uses TRBV24-1 with TRBJ2-1; D is possibly TRBD2 (5 bases). The V gene's germline CDR1 is KGHDR and CDR2 SFDVKD. There are 14 residues in the CDR3. Trimming stripped 10 bases from V and 6 bases from J, with 18 bases between. The CDR3 protein is CATSSGWRANEQFF. CDR3 sequence (DNA): TGTGCCACTTCCTCGGGCTGGCGGGCCAATGAGCAGTTCTTC.

This clonotype was detected only a few times. CDR3 coding DNA: TGTGCCAGCAGCCTAAACTTGGAAACTGAAGCTTTCTTT. As protein: CASSLNLETEAFF. V and J are TRBV7-8 and TRBJ1-1; no clear D gene. Germline CDR1 is SGHVS and CDR2 is FQNEAQ. V was shortened by 5 bases and J by 5 bases, with 12 bases between the two germline ends. The CDR3 extends over 13 amino acids.

The V and J genes are TRBV11-1 and TRBJ1-2; tentatively, D is TRBD1 (5 bases). The CDR3 sequence is 19 residues long. Per the germline V gene, CDR1 is SGHAT and CDR2 is FQDESV (reference sequence). The ends were cut back, 3 bases at V and 0 bases at J, with 23 bases in the middle. This CDR3 reads CASSLSYRDEGLSNYGYTF. Here the CDR3 DNA reads TGTGCCAGCAGCTTGTCTTATAGGGACGAAGGATTATCTAACTATGGCTACACCTTC.

This clonotype was seen a handful of times. The rearrangement joins TRBV5-1 to TRBJ1-6, with unresolved D. CDR1 SGHRS and CDR2 YFSETQ come from the germline V gene. This CDR3 region has 16 residues. V was clipped by 3 bases and J by 10 bases, with 20 bases between them. This CDR3 is CASSSEVTGFESPLHF. DNA for the CDR3: TGCGCCAGCAGCTCTGAAGTGACCGGCTTCGAATCACCCCTCCACTTT.

This clonotype was recorded many times. This sequence joins TRBV7-2 and TRBJ2-3, with 12 bases identical to TRBD2. Germline V gene sequence: CDR1 SGHTA, CDR2 FQGNSA. The CDR3 spans 17 residues. V was pared by 1 base and J by 4 bases, with 6 bases of the junction left unmatched. The CDR3, as DNA: TGTGCCAGCAGCTTAGTGTCTAGCGGGAGGGCAGCAGATACGCAGTATTTT. Amino acid sequence: CASSLVSSGRAADTQYF.

The table lists this clonotype with many counts. The chain uses TRBV20-1 and TRBJ2-7, with 8 positions matching TRBD2. V dropped 6 bases and J dropped 6; count of bases not matched to a gene: 13. The germline CDR1 and CDR2 sequences are DFQATT and SNEGSKA (reference sequence). The CDR3 sequence is 14 residues long. The CDR3 coding sequence is TGCAGTGCCAGCAGATCGGGAGCGGGAGCCGAGCAGTACTTC. Translating gives CSASRSGAGAEQYF.

As regards this clonotype: One end of the junction fails to match germline, which may point to a read error. The chain carries TRBV5-1 and TRBJ2-3; D may be TRBD2 (5 bases). The CDR3 has 15 residues. Germline values: CDR1 SGHRS, CDR2 YFSETQ. DNA of the CDR3: TGCGCCAGCAGCCCCCAGCCGGGAAGCACAGATACGCTGTATTTT. Translation gives CASSPQPGSTDTLYF.

The sample holds a few counts of this clonotype. The V call is TRBV5-1, the J call TRBJ2-5; no definite D call. V dropped 0 bases and J dropped 5 bases, with 11 bases sitting between them. The CDR3 runs 14 residues. The germline V gene has CDR1 SGHRS and CDR2 YFSETQ. In DNA form, the CDR3 reads TGCGCCAGCAGCTTGGGATCGGAGAGTGAGACCCAGTACTTC. Protein: CASSLGSESETQYF.

V gene TRBV11-2 combines with J gene TRBJ1-5; no reliable D call. Germline lookup yields CDR1 SGHAT and CDR2 FQNNGV. The CDR3 has 15 amino acids. Trimming removed 7 bases from V and 1 base from J, with 14 bases in between. The CDR3 protein is CASTRNTLSNQPQHF. The CDR3 DNA follows: TGTGCCAGCACCAGAAACACCCTCAGCAATCAGCCCCAGCATTTT.

This clonotype was counted at least ten times. J is TRBJ2-1 and V is TRBV12-3 or TRBV12-4, with 7 bases matching TRBD2. The CDR3 loop spans 16 amino acids. Trimming cost V 0 bases and J 4 bases; bases outside gene matches: 6. CDR3 residues: CASSLAWPSGYNEQFF. The CDR3 DNA reads TGTGCCAGCAGTTTAGCTTGGCCTAGCGGTTACAATGAGCAGTTCTTC.

There are many counts of this clonotype. The chain carries TRBV6-2 or TRBV6-3 and TRBJ2-1, with 11 bases that match TRBD2. This CDR3 has 12 residues. Unmatched junction bases numbered 3, after V lost 7 bases and J lost 10 bases. Germline V gene lookup returns CDR1 MNHEY and CDR2 SVGEGT. The CDR3 is CASTSGRLEQFF. The CDR3 bases are TGTGCCAGCACTAGCGGGAGGTTGGAGCAGTTCTTC.

This clonotype has at least ten counts. In DNA form, the CDR3 reads TGCAGTGCTAGAGGAGGGGGTGGCAATCAGCCCCAGCATTTT. Translated: CSARGGGGNQPQHF. This chain connects TRBV20-1 to TRBJ1-5, with D possibly matching TRBD1 (6 bases). The CDR3 runs to 14 residues. CDR1 and CDR2 from the germline V gene are DFQATT and SNEGSKA (reference sequence). V lost 1 base and J 2 bases, leaving 9 bases between the germline ends.

This clonotype showed up just a few times. The gene calls are TRBV6-5 and TRBJ2-3; no reliable D call. The CDR3 is made up of 14 amino acids. Trimming cost V 2 bases and J 1 base, with 7 bases left between them. Germline-derived CDR1 and CDR2 are MNHEY and SVGAGI. CDR3 protein: CASSYGPGTDTQYF. The CDR3 region has the DNA TGTGCCAGCAGTTACGGCCCGGGCACAGATACGCAGTATTTT.

In its sample, this clonotype was seen a few times. This sequence joins TRBV29-1 and TRBJ2-7; no reliable D call. CDR1 and CDR2 (germline): SQVTM, ANQGSEA. V lost 3 bases to trimming and J lost 5 bases, with 11 bases between them. This CDR3 has 12 amino acids. The CDR3 loop reads CSVEMGSNEQYF. In DNA form, the CDR3 reads TGCAGCGTTGAGATGGGTAGCAACGAGCAGTACTTC.

The V call is TRBV27, the J call TRBJ2-2; 8 positions agree with TRBD2. This CDR3 comprises 20 residues. Trimming at V came to 8 bases and at J to 0 bases, leaving 20 bases not matched to a gene. CDR1 and CDR2 from the germline V gene are MNHEY and SMNVEV (reference sequence). This CDR3 is CASRSLIVRAGVPNTGELFF. CDR3 DNA sequence: TGTGCCAGCCGAAGTTTAATAGTGCGAGCGGGAGTTCCGAACACCGGGGAGCTGTTTTTT.

Ten or more counts support this clonotype. This chain joins TRBV20-1 and TRBJ2-7; 7 bases agree with TRBD1. CDR1 DFQATT and CDR2 SNEGSKA come from the germline V gene (reference sequence). This CDR3 is built from 13 residues. Losses at the gene ends were 6 bases for V and 0 bases for J; bases not matched to a gene: 5. CDR3 sequence (DNA): TGCAGTGCCTCAGGGGGAAACTCCTACGAGCAGTACTTC. This sequence encodes CSASGGNSYEQYF.

This clonotype was observed a handful of times. This chain links TRBV2 with TRBJ2-7, with a weak D call TRBD2 (5 bases). V lost 6 bases and J 2 bases, leaving 17 bases between the germline ends. This CDR3 region has 15 residues. Germline V lookup: CDR1 SNHLY, CDR2 FYNNEI. CDR3 nucleotides: TGTGCCAGCAGGGACCCGGGATGGACGCCCTACGAGCAGTACTTC. Translated, it gives CASRDPGWTPYEQYF.

This clonotype was found many times. The gene calls are TRBV9 and TRBJ2-5; weak D call: TRBD1 (6 bases). There are 14 residues in the CDR3. Trimming cost V 0 bases and J 2 bases, with 8 bases left between them. Per the germline V gene, CDR1 is SGDLS and CDR2 is YYNGEE. As DNA, the CDR3 is TGTGCCAGCAGCGTAGGCGGACAGCAAGAGACCCAGTACTTC. This encodes CASSVGGQQETQYF.